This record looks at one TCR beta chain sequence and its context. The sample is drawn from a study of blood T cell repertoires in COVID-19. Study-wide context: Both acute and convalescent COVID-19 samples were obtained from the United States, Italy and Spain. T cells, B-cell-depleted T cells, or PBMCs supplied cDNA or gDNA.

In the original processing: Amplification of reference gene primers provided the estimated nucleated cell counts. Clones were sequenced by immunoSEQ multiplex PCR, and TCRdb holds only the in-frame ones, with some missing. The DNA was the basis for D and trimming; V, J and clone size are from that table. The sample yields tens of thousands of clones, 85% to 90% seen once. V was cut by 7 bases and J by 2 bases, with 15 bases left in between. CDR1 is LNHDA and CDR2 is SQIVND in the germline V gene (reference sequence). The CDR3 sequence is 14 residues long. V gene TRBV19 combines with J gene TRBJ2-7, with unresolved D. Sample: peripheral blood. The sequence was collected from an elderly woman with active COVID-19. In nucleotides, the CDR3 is TGTGCCAGTACCCCGGCAGGTTATACCTACGAGCAGTACTTC. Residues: CASTPAGYTYEQYF. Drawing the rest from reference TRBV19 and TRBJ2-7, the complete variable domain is DGGITQSPKYLFRKEGQNVTLSCEQNLNHDAMYWYRQDPGQGLRLIYYSQIVNDFQKGDIAEGYSVSREKKESFPLTVTSAQKNPTAFYLCASTPAGYTYEQYFGPGTRLTVT.